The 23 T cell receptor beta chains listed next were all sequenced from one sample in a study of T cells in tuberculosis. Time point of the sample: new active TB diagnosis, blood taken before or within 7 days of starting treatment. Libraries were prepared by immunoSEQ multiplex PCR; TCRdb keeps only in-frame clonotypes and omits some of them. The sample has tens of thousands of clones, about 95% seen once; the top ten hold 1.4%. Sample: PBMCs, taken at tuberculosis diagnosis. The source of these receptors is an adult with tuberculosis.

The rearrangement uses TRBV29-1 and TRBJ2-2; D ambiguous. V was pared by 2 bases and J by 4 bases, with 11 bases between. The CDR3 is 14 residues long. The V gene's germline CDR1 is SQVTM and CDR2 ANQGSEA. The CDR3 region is CSVELAVSTGELFF. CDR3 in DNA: TGCAGCGTTGAATTGGCAGTCTCCACCGGGGAGCTGTTTTTT.

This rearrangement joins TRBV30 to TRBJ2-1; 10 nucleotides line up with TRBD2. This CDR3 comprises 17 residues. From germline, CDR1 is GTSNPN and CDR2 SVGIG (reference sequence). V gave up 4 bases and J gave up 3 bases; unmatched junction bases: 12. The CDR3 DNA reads TGTGCCTGGACAGGTAGGACTAGCGGAGCCCTCTACAATGAGCAGTTCTTC. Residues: CAWTGRTSGALYNEQFF. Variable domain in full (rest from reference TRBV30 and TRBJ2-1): SQTIHQWPATLVQPVGSPLSLECTVEGTSNPNLYWYRQAAGRGLQLLFYSVGIGQISSEVPQNLSASRPQDRQFILSSKKLLLSDSGFYLCAWTGRTSGALYNEQFFGPGTRLTVL.

Here the CDR3 DNA reads TGCAGCGTTGAAGGGGGAGGGGATAGGACTGAAGCTTTCTTT. Its translation is CSVEGGGDRTEAFF. V usage is TRBV29-1 and J usage is TRBJ1-1; TRBD1 might be the D (5 bases). Trimming removed 1 base at V and 5 bases at J, with 14 bases between. This CDR3 comprises 14 residues. Looked up from germline, CDR1 is SQVTM and CDR2 is ANQGSEA.

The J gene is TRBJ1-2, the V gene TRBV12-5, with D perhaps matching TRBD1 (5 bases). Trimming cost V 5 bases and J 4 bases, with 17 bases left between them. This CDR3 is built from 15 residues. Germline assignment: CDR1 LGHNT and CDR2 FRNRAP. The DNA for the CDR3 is TGTGCTAGTGGTCAGGAGGGGTATTCCACCTATGGCTACACCTTC. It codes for CASGQEGYSTYGYTF.

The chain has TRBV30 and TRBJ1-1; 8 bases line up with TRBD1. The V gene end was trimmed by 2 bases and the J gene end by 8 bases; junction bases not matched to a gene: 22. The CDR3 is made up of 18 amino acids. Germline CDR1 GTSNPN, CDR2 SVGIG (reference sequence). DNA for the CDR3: TGTGCCTGGAGTTCAGGGGGCGCAAGGATATTACGGCTATACGAAGCTTTCTTT. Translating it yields CAWSSGGARILRLYEAFF. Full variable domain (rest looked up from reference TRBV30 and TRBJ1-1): SQTIHQWPATLVQPVGSPLSLECTVEGTSNPNLYWYRQAAGRGLQLLFYSVGIGQISSEVPQNLSASRPQDRQFILSSKKLLLSDSGFYLCAWSSGGARILRLYEAFFGQGTRLTVV.

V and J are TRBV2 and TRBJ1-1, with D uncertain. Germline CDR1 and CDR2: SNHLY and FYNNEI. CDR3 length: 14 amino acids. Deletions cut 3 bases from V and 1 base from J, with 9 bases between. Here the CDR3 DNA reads TGTGCCAGCAGTGAGCGGGCGGGGAACACTGAAGCTTTCTTT. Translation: CASSERAGNTEAFF. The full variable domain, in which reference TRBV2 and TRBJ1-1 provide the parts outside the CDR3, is EPEVTQTPSHQVTQMGQEVILRCVPISNHLYFYWYRQILGQKVEFLVSFYNNEISEKSEIFDDQFSVERPDGSNFTLKIRSTKLEDSAMYFCASSERAGNTEAFFGQGTRLTVV.

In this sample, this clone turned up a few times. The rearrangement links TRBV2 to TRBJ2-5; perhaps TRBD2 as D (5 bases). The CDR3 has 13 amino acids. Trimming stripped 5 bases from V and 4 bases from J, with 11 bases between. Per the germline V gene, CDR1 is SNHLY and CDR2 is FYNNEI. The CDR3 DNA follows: TGTGCCAGCAGTCCACTAGTTCGAGAGACCCAGTACTTC. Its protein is CASSPLVRETQYF.

The CDR3 DNA reads TGTGCCAGCAGCTTAGGGCAGGCGTCGACTGAAAAACTGTTTTTT. Translated, it gives CASSLGQASTEKLFF. The chain couples TRBV7-9 to TRBJ1-4, with D unresolved. This CDR3 comprises 15 residues. CDR1 is SEHNR, CDR2 FQNEAQ, per germline (reference sequence). V lost 1 base and J 7 bases, leaving 13 bases between the germline ends.

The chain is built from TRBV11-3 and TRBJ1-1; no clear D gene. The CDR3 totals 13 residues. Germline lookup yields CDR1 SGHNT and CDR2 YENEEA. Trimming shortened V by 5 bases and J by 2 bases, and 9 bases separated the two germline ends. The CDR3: CASSRVGNTEAFF. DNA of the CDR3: TGTGCCAGCAGCCGCGTTGGTAACACTGAAGCTTTCTTT.

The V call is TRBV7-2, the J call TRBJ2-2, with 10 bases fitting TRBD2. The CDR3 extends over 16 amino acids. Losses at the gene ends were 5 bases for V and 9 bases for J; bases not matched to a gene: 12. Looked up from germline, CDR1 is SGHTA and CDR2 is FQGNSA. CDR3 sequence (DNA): TGTGCCAGCAGCAGTAGTGGTCTAGCGGGAGTCCGGGAGCTGTTTTTT. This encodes CASSSSGLAGVRELFF.

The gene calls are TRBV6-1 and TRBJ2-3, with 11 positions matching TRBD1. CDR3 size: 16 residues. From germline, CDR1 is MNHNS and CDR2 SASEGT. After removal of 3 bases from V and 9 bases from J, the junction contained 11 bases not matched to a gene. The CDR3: CASSDRTGGSSSTQYF. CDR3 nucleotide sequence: TGTGCCAGCAGTGATCGGACAGGGGGCAGCAGCAGCACGCAGTATTTT.

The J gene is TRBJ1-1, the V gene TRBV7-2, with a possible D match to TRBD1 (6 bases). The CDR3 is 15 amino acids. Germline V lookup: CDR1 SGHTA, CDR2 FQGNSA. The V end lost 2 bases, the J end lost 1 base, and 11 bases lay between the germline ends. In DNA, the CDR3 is TGTGCCAGCAGCTTACCACAGGGAAAGAACACTGAAGCTTTCTTT. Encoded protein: CASSLPQGKNTEAFF.

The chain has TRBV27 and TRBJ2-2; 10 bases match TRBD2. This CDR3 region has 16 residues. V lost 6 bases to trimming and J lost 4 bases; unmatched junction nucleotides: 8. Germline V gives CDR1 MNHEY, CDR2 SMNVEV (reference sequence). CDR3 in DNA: TGTGCCAGCAGGGGAGCGGGAGGGCCGGGCACCGGGGAGCTGTTTTTT. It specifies CASRGAGGPGTGELFF.

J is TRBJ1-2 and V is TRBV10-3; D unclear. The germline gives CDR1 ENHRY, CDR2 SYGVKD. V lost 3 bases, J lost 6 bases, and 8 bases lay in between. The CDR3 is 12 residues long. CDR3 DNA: TGTGCCATCAGTGACGCAGGAAATGGCTACACCTTC. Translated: CAISDAGNGYTF.

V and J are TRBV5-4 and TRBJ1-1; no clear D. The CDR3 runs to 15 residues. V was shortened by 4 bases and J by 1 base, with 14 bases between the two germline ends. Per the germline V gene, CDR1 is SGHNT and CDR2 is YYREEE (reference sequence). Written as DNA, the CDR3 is TGTGCCAGCAGCCCCGGGTCTTTACCGAACACTGAAGCTTTCTTT. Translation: CASSPGSLPNTEAFF.

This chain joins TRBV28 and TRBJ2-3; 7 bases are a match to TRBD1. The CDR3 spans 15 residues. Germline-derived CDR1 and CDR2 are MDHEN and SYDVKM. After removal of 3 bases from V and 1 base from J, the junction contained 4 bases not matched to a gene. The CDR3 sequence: CASSFYRGGTDTQYF. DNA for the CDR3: TGTGCCAGCAGTTTCTACAGGGGAGGCACAGATACGCAGTATTTT. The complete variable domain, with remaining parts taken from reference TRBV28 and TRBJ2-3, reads DVKVTQSSRYLVKRTGEKVFLECVQDMDHENMFWYRQDPGLGLRLIYFSYDVKMKEKGDIPEGYSVSREKKERFSLILESASTNQTSMYLCASSFYRGGTDTQYFGPGTRLTVL.

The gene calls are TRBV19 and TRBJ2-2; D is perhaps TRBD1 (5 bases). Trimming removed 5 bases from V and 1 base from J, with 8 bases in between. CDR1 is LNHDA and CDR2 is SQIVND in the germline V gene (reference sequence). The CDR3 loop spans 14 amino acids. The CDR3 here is CASSSGQNTGELFF. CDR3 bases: TGTGCCAGTAGTTCCGGACAGAACACCGGGGAGCTGTTTTTT. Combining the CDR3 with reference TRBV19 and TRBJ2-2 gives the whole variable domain DGGITQSPKYLFRKEGQNVTLSCEQNLNHDAMYWYRQDPGQGLRLIYYSQIVNDFQKGDIAEGYSVSREKKESFPLTVTSAQKNPTAFYLCASSSGQNTGELFFGEGSRLTVL.

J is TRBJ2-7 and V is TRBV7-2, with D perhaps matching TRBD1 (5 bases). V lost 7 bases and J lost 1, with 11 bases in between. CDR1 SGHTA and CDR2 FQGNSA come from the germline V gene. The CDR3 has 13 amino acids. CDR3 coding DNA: TGTGCCAGCAACGGGCAGGGATCCTACGAGCAGTACTTC. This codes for CASNGQGSYEQYF.

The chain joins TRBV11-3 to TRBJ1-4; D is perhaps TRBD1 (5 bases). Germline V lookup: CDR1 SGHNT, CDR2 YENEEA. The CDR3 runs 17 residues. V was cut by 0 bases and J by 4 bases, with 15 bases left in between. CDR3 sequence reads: CASSLDWTPLLNEKLFF. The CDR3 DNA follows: TGTGCCAGCAGCTTAGATTGGACACCGCTCCTTAATGAAAAACTGTTTTTT.

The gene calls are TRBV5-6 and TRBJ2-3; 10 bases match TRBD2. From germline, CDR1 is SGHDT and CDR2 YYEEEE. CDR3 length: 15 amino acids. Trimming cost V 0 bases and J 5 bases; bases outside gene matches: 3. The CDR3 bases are TGTGCCAGCAGCTTGGGGCTAGCGGGAGTAGATACGCAGTATTTT. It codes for CASSLGLAGVDTQYF.

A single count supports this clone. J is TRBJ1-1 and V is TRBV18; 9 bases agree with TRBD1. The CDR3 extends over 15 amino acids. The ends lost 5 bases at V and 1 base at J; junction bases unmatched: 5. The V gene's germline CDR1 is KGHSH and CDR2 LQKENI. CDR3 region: CASSTMTGGNTEAFF. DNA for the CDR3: TGTGCCAGCTCAACGATGACAGGGGGGAACACTGAAGCTTTCTTT.

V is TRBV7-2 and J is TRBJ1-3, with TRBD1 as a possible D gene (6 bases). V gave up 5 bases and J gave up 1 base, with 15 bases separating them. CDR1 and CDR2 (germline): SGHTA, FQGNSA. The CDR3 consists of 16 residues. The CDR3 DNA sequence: TGTGCCAGCAGCCAACAGGGTATCTCTTCTGGAAACACCATATATTTT. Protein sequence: CASSQQGISSGNTIYF.

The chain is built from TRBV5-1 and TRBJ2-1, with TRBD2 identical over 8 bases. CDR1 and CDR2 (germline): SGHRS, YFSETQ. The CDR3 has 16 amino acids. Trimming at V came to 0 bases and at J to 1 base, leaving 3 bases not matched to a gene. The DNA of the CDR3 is TGCGCCAGCAGCTTGGGGACTAGCCCATCCTACAATGAGCAGTTCTTC. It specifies CASSLGTSPSYNEQFF. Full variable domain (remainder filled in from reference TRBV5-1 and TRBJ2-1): KAGVTQTPRYLIKTRGQQVTLSCSPISGHRSVSWYQQTPGQGLQFLFEYFSETQRNKGNFPGRFSGRQFSNSRSEMNVSTLELGDSALYLCASSLGTSPSYNEQFFGPGTRLTVL.